Listed here are 32 T cell receptor beta chains from one sample, sequenced in a study of blood T cell repertoires in COVID-19. Method: immunoSEQ multiplex PCR; TCRdb's copy keeps in-frame clones and lacks some. The sample records roughly 330,000 clones, approximately 90% being singletons. Source material: peripheral blood. These receptors were collected from a man aged 30-40 years with COVID-19, enrolled during active disease.

The V gene is TRBV12-3 or TRBV12-4, the J gene TRBJ2-1; D is ambiguous. The length of the CDR3 is 13 residues. V was trimmed by 2 bases and J by 5 bases, leaving 7 bases between them. The CDR3 coding sequence is TGTGCCAGCAGTTTAATCCCAGACAATGAGCAGTTCTTC. It codes for CASSLIPDNEQFF.

The CDR3 here is CASSPGGGGTKDGYTF. The CDR3 DNA sequence: TGCGCCAGCAGCCCGGGTGGGGGAGGCACTAAAGATGGCTACACCTTC. V usage is TRBV5-1 and J usage is TRBJ1-2; D possibly corresponds to TRBD1 (5 bases). Per the germline V gene, CDR1 is SGHRS and CDR2 is YFSETQ. The CDR3 runs to 16 residues. V lost 4 bases and J 6 bases, leaving 22 bases between the germline ends.

This clone has more than one count but fewer than ten. This chain links TRBV6-2 or TRBV6-3 with TRBJ2-5; 7 bases align to TRBD1. The V segment lost 0 bases and the J segment 5 bases; nucleotides outside the gene matches: 6. The length of the CDR3 is 15 residues. Germline V gene lookup returns CDR1 MNHEY and CDR2 SVGEGT. CDR3 DNA sequence: TGTGCCAGCAGTTACTCGATAGGGGGCGGCGAGACCCAGTACTTC. Protein product: CASSYSIGGGETQYF.

The chain combines TRBV5-4 with TRBJ2-7; maybe TRBD1 (6 bases). The V end lost 4 bases, the J end lost 0 bases, and 8 bases lay between the germline ends. The CDR3 is 13 amino acids. The germline gives CDR1 SGHNT, CDR2 YYREEE (reference sequence). Here the CDR3 reads CASSKDSSYEQYF. CDR3 in DNA: TGTGCCAGCAGCAAGGACAGCTCCTACGAGCAGTACTTC.

CDR3 protein: CAISEDRVNGYTF. In DNA form, the CDR3 reads TGTGCCATCAGTGAGGACAGGGTTAATGGCTACACCTTC. The V and J genes are TRBV10-3 and TRBJ1-2, with TRBD1 matching over 7 bases. The length of the CDR3 is 13 residues. The V gene's germline CDR1 is ENHRY and CDR2 SYGVKD. The ends lost 2 bases at V and 6 bases at J; junction bases unmatched: 3.

The chain has TRBV5-1 and TRBJ2-1, with 9 nucleotides matching TRBD2. Looked up from germline, CDR1 is SGHRS and CDR2 is YFSETQ. The ends lost 3 bases at V and 2 bases at J; junction bases unmatched: 6. There are 16 residues in the CDR3. The CDR3 reads CASSSIAGAAYNEQFF. The CDR3 coding sequence is TGCGCCAGCAGCTCAATAGCGGGGGCGGCCTACAATGAGCAGTTCTTC.

This clone was found a few times. The chain combines TRBV7-9 with TRBJ1-1, with D possibly TRBD1 on 5 matching bases. Germline CDR1 and CDR2: SEHNR and FQNEAQ (reference sequence). With 7 bases removed from V and 5 bases from J, the gap between germline ends came to 17 bases. CDR3 length equals 14 residues. DNA of the CDR3: TGTGCCAGCACCAACGCAGGGCTGGGGACTGAAGCTTTCTTT. This codes for CASTNAGLGTEAFF.

This sequence joins TRBV7-2 and TRBJ2-7; possible D gene TRBD2, 5 bases. The V end lost 2 bases, the J end lost 8 bases, and 16 bases lay between the germline ends. This CDR3 is 14 amino acids long. Germline CDR1 reads SGHTA; CDR2 reads FQGNSA. As DNA, the CDR3 is TGTGCCAGCAGCTTAAACGCCCCCCCGGGGAAGCAGTACTTC. This translates into CASSLNAPPGKQYF.

V usage is TRBV19 and J usage is TRBJ1-4, with 8 positions matching TRBD1. CDR1 and CDR2 from the germline V gene are LNHDA and SQIVND (reference sequence). The CDR3 has 15 amino acids. V lost 5 bases to trimming and J lost 3 bases; unmatched junction nucleotides: 5. This CDR3 is CASSDRGSANEKLFF. The CDR3 bases are TGTGCCAGTAGTGACAGGGGATCAGCTAATGAAAAACTGTTTTTT. Full variable domain (rest looked up from reference TRBV19 and TRBJ1-4): DGGITQSPKYLFRKEGQNVTLSCEQNLNHDAMYWYRQDPGQGLRLIYYSQIVNDFQKGDIAEGYSVSREKKESFPLTVTSAQKNPTAFYLCASSDRGSANEKLFFGSGTQLSVL.

The chain joins TRBV9 to TRBJ1-1; the D gene is possibly TRBD1 (5 bases). This CDR3 has 16 residues. V was pared by 4 bases and J by 0 bases, with 16 bases between. CDR1 is SGDLS, CDR2 YYNGEE, per germline. CDR3 nucleotides: TGTGCCAGCAGCCCGTGGAGGGGCGCCATGAACACTGAAGCTTTCTTT. Amino acids: CASSPWRGAMNTEAFF.

The chain employs TRBV18 and TRBJ2-7; D possibly corresponds to TRBD2 (6 bases). CDR1 is KGHSH, CDR2 LQKENI, per germline. The CDR3 extends over 16 amino acids. V lost 4 bases and J lost 5, with 21 bases in between. The CDR3 reads CASSLSLAKTHHEQYF. In DNA, the CDR3 is TGTGCCAGCTCACTTTCGCTAGCGAAAACTCACCACGAGCAGTACTTC.

This rearrangement joins TRBV7-2 to TRBJ2-5; 7 nucleotides match TRBD1. The germline gives CDR1 SGHTA, CDR2 FQGNSA. Losses at the gene ends were 5 bases for V and 5 bases for J; bases not matched to a gene: 14. This CDR3 contains 16 residues. This CDR3 reads CASSLAGTGVGETQYF. DNA of the CDR3: TGTGCCAGCAGCCTCGCAGGAACAGGGGTCGGCGAGACCCAGTACTTC.

The V and J genes are TRBV7-9 and TRBJ2-7, with TRBD1 identical over 7 bases. CDR1 is SEHNR and CDR2 is FQNEAQ in the germline V gene (reference sequence). Trimming removed 4 bases from V and 4 bases from J; junction bases left unmatched: 13. The CDR3 loop spans 16 amino acids. CDR3 sequence: CASSSGTARRLYEQYF. Here the CDR3 DNA reads TGTGCCAGCAGCTCTGGGACAGCGAGGAGGCTGTACGAGCAGTACTTC.

V gene TRBV6-5 combines with J gene TRBJ2-7, with D possibly being TRBD2 (5 bases). This CDR3 spans 13 amino acids. Trimming shortened V by 2 bases and J by 6 bases, and 11 bases separated the two germline ends. Germline V gene lookup returns CDR1 MNHEY and CDR2 SVGAGI. CDR3 DNA sequence: TGTGCCAGCAGTTACCGATCGAGGGCCGAGCAGTACTTC. Translated: CASSYRSRAEQYF.

The gene calls are TRBV28 and TRBJ2-3; 9 nucleotides agree with TRBD1. Trimming cost V 4 bases and J 4 bases; bases outside gene matches: 3. The CDR3 totals 14 residues. CDR1 is MDHEN and CDR2 is SYDVKM in the germline V gene. The CDR3 is CASSSGQGPDTQYF. CDR3 coding DNA: TGTGCCAGCAGTTCGGGACAGGGCCCAGATACGCAGTATTTT.

In this sample, this clone turned up once. This sequence joins TRBV7-9 and TRBJ2-7; TRBD2 matches 7 bases. Germline lookup yields CDR1 SEHNR and CDR2 FQNEAQ (reference sequence). Trimming removed 5 bases from V and 1 base from J; junction bases left unmatched: 11. The CDR3 totals 16 residues. CDR3: CASSKRGGRGSYEQYF. Here the CDR3 DNA reads TGTGCCAGCAGCAAAAGGGGCGGGAGAGGGTCCTACGAGCAGTACTTC.

The chain couples TRBV2 to TRBJ1-1; no reliable D call. Germline V gene lookup returns CDR1 SNHLY and CDR2 FYNNEI. CDR3 length: 11 amino acids. Trimming cost V 9 bases and J 5 bases, with 10 bases left between them. Here the CDR3 DNA reads TGTGCCAGTAGCGGGTGGACTGAAGCTTTCTTT. It encodes CASSGWTEAFF.

The rearrangement links TRBV3-1 (or the pseudogene TRBV3-2) to TRBJ2-7; a possible D gene is TRBD2 (6 bases). The CDR3 runs 14 residues. The germline V gene has CDR1 LGHDT and CDR2 YNNKEL (reference sequence). Trimming cost V 4 bases and J 4 bases, with 14 bases left between them. In nucleotides, the CDR3 is TGTGCCAGCAGCCCCGAGGGACTTTCGTACGAGCAGTACTTC. Protein: CASSPEGLSYEQYF.

The chain uses TRBV28 and TRBJ1-6; no clear D. This CDR3 spans 15 amino acids. The germline V and J ends were trimmed by 1 base and 0 bases, with 4 bases remaining between them. In germline, CDR1 is MDHEN, CDR2 SYDVKM. This CDR3 is CASSLYSSYNSPLHF. The CDR3 DNA is TGTGCCAGCAGTTTATACAGCTCCTATAATTCACCCCTCCACTTT.

This clone was seen a single time. The chain is built from TRBV11-3 and TRBJ2-7; D is possibly TRBD1 (5 bases). With 5 bases removed from V and 7 bases from J, the gap between germline ends came to 21 bases. This CDR3 has 15 residues. The germline CDR1 and CDR2 sequences are SGHNT and YENEEA. The DNA for the CDR3 is TGTGCCAGCAGCGACAGTGGCAGGGTGGCAGGAGAGCAGTACTTC. Translating gives CASSDSGRVAGEQYF.

The rearrangement links TRBV5-6 to TRBJ1-2; D gene uncertain. The CDR3 is 12 amino acids. V was shortened by 2 bases and J by 8 bases, with 10 bases between the two germline ends. The germline V gene encodes CDR1 SGHDT and CDR2 YYEEEE. The chain's CDR3 is CASSLSKEGYTF. DNA for the CDR3: TGTGCCAGCAGCTTAAGTAAAGAGGGCTACACCTTC.

V and J are TRBV7-3 and TRBJ2-5; 8 bases line up with TRBD1. With V trimmed by 5 bases and J by 4 bases, 3 bases remained unmatched. There are 13 residues in the CDR3. Germline values: CDR1 SGHTA, CDR2 FQGTGA. CDR3 residues: CASSRGTGETQYF. CDR3 nucleotides: TGTGCCAGCAGCAGGGGGACAGGAGAGACCCAGTACTTC.

The J gene is TRBJ2-7, the V gene TRBV4-2; 8 bases map to TRBD2. The CDR3 is 15 amino acids. The germline CDR1 and CDR2 sequences are LGHNA and YNFKEQ. After removal of 2 bases from V and 3 bases from J, the junction contained 6 bases not matched to a gene. Written as DNA, the CDR3 is TGTGCCAGCAGCCAAACAGCGGGAGAGGGCTACGAGCAGTACTTC. Its translation: CASSQTAGEGYEQYF.

This chain links TRBV27 with TRBJ2-1; 7 nucleotides line up with TRBD1. The germline CDR1 and CDR2 sequences are MNHEY and SMNVEV (reference sequence). V was clipped by 8 bases and J by 5 bases; unmatched bases: 12. CDR3 length equals 15 residues. The CDR3 DNA follows: TGTGCCAGCGTCTCGCCGACAGGGTTAGACAATGAGCAGTTCTTC. This gives the protein CASVSPTGLDNEQFF.

J is TRBJ2-7 and V is TRBV9, with D maybe TRBD2 (6 bases). The CDR3 runs 16 residues. From germline, CDR1 is SGDLS and CDR2 YYNGEE. V was cut by 0 bases and J by 2 bases, with 15 bases left in between. The CDR3 coding sequence is TGTGCCAGCAGCGTAGACGGGGGTCCGACCACCTACGAGCAGTACTTC. Translated: CASSVDGGPTTYEQYF.

The rearrangement uses TRBV7-3 and TRBJ1-1; TRBD1 matches 8 bases. Trimming cost V 5 bases and J 5 bases; bases outside gene matches: 13. The CDR3 runs to 16 residues. The V gene's germline CDR1 is SGHTA and CDR2 FQGTGA. This CDR3 is CASSLGVSTGGTEAFF. The CDR3 region has the DNA TGTGCCAGCAGCCTGGGAGTGTCCACAGGGGGGACTGAAGCTTTCTTT.

This CDR3 is CATSRDFVSPLHF. The CDR3 DNA reads TGTGCCACCAGCAGAGATTTTGTTTCGCCCCTCCACTTT. J is TRBJ1-6 and V is TRBV15; D call uncertain. Germline V CDR1 and CDR2: LNHNV, YYDKDF (reference sequence). The CDR3 length is 13 residues. The V and J ends lost 0 bases and 13 bases respectively, with 10 bases between them.

V gene TRBV28 combines with J gene TRBJ2-3; TRBD2 matches at 11 bases. V trimming: 5 bases; J trimming: 5 bases; junction bases outside the gene matches: 6. Per the germline V gene, CDR1 is MDHEN and CDR2 is SYDVKM. This CDR3 has 15 residues. CDR3 sequence (DNA): TGTGCCAGCAGTCTAACTAGCGGGAGTCAAGATACGCAGTATTTT. Translated, it gives CASSLTSGSQDTQYF.

The V gene is TRBV9, the J gene TRBJ2-3, with 7 bases fitting TRBD1. This CDR3 comprises 15 residues. After removal of 10 bases from V and 3 bases from J, the junction contained 14 bases not matched to a gene. CDR1 and CDR2 (germline): SGDLS, YYNGEE. The CDR3 DNA reads TGTGCCGGAACCCGCACAGGGGAGAGTACAGATACGCAGTATTTT. Its translation is CAGTRTGESTDTQYF.

This chain connects TRBV6-5 to TRBJ2-3, with 13 bases that match TRBD2. With V trimmed by 7 bases and J by 8 bases, 9 bases remained unmatched. The CDR3 runs 15 residues. CDR1 is MNHEY and CDR2 is SVGAGI in the germline V gene. The CDR3 spells CASKGLAGVPTTQYF. DNA for the CDR3: TGTGCCAGCAAAGGACTAGCGGGAGTTCCGACTACGCAGTATTTT.

The chain combines TRBV13 with TRBJ1-3, with TRBD1 as a possible D gene (5 bases). CDR1 is PRHDT and CDR2 is FYEKMQ in the germline V gene (reference sequence). V was pared by 2 bases and J by 2 bases, with 10 bases between. The CDR3 length is 15 residues. This CDR3 is CASSLSGLTGNTIYF. DNA of the CDR3: TGTGCCAGCAGCTTATCAGGGCTCACTGGAAACACCATATATTTT.

The chain joins TRBV3-1 (or the pseudogene TRBV3-2) to TRBJ2-3; D ambiguous. This CDR3 has 13 amino acids. Germline CDR1 LGHDT, CDR2 YNNKEL (reference sequence). With 8 bases removed from V and 1 base from J, the gap between germline ends came to 10 bases. This CDR3 reads CASEPRGTDTQYF. CDR3 DNA sequence: TGTGCCAGCGAACCTCGAGGCACAGATACGCAGTATTTT.